This is a list of T cell receptor beta chains from one sample in a study of glioma-infiltrating T cells. TCRdb used MiXCR to reprocess the multiplex PCR reads, holding one entry per CDR3 protein. Found here are over 90,000 distinct CDR3 sequences, about 28% of them singletons; the top ten hold approximately 43%. Input material: glioma tissue, nonneoplastic brain tissue, or PBMCs (not recorded which). The source of these receptors is a human donor with low-grade glioma or glioblastoma, undergoing nonglioma brain surgery, or in good health (not recorded which). Each CDR3 is given with its conserved first and last residue. The order of the fields is D gene, clone size, V gene, J gene, CDR3 length, CDR3 DNA, CDR3 protein. A D gene is named only where the DNA matches it firmly. Not all rows give a size; the values are once, few, many and, for expanded clones, a class.

-,-,TRBV29-1,TRBJ2-7,16,TGCAGCGTTGAAGATGGGGGCCGGCAGGGGGGCTACGAGCAGTACTTC,CSVEDGGRQGGYEQYF
TRBD2,many,TRBV20-1,TRBJ2-1,14,TGCAGTGCTAGACCAGCGGGGCCCTACAATGAGCAGTTCTTC,CSARPAGPYNEQFF
TRBD2,many,TRBV20-1,TRBJ2-1,16,TGCAGTGCTAGAGATCCTCAGCGGGGGACGGGGAATGAGCAGTTCTTC,CSARDPQRGTGNEQFF
-,many,TRBV18,TRBJ2-7,13,TGTGCCAGCTCACCGGGTGCAGGGGACGAGCAGTACTTC,CASSPGAGDEQYF
-,many,TRBV6-1,TRBJ1-3,14,TGTGCCAGCAGACGTCCCGAATCAGCGAACACCATATATTTT,CASRRPESANTIYF
-,few,TRBV11-2,TRBJ2-7,14,TGTGCCAGCAGCCCCGCATCCCGTCTCTACGAGCAGTACTTC,CASSPASRLYEQYF
-,many,TRBV6-2/TRBV6-3,TRBJ2-5,15,TGTGCCAGCAGTTTATCCGGAGGGAGCTCAGAGACCCAGTACTTC,CASSLSGGSSETQYF
-,-,TRBV7-2,TRBJ2-1,14,TGTGCCAGCAGCTTAGGCGACAGGACCTATGAGCAGTTCTTC,CASSLGDRTYEQFF
-,-,TRBV19,TRBJ1-6,12,TGTGCCAGTGGGGCGAGTCATTCACCCCTCCACTTT,CASGASHSPLHF
-,many,TRBV6-6,TRBJ1-6,16,TGTGCCAGCAGTTACTCGTATAGCTCCTATAATTCACCCCTCCACTTT,CASSYSYSSYNSPLHF
TRBD2,few,TRBV12-5,TRBJ2-5,15,TGTGCTAGTGGCACGGGACTAGCGGGGCAAGAGACCCAGTACTTC,CASGTGLAGQETQYF
-,few,TRBV7-3,TRBJ2-3,13,TGTGCCAGCAGCTTAAATCGGGTAGATACGCAGTATTTT,CASSLNRVDTQYF
-,few,TRBV10-3,TRBJ2-7,14,TGTGCCATCAGTGAAAACCAGGACATTTACGAGCAGTACTTC,CAISENQDIYEQYF
-,many,TRBV6-1,TRBJ1-6,16,TGTGCCAGCGGGCTCGGGGGACGCGGCCCGTATTCACCCCTCCACTTT,CASGLGGRGPYSPLHF
-,-,TRBV19,TRBJ1-1,14,TGTGCCAGTAGGACCGGGGGCGCCGACACTGAAGCTTTCTTT,CASRTGGADTEAFF
-,few,TRBV4-3,TRBJ2-1,16,TGCGCCAGCAGCCAAGAATGGGGGGCGTCCTACAATGAGCAGTTCTTC,CASSQEWGASYNEQFF
-,many,TRBV29-1,TRBJ2-7,13,TGCAGCGTTGAAGATGACGAAACCTACGAGCAGTACTTC,CSVEDDETYEQYF
-,-,TRBV4-3,TRBJ2-1,15,TGCGCCAGCAGCCAAGACTTAAGGTCCTACAATGAGCAGTTCTTC,CASSQDLRSYNEQFF
-,many,TRBV6-6,TRBJ2-5,15,TGTGCCAGCAGTTACTCGAAGGAACTCCAGGGGACCCAGTACTTC,CASSYSKELQGTQYF
-,many,TRBV6-2/TRBV6-3,TRBJ2-1,14,TGTGCCAGCAGTTATGAACGGGGAAGGAATGAGCAGTTCTTC,CASSYERGRNEQFF
TRBD1,many,TRBV6-1,TRBJ2-1,15,TGTGCCAGCAGTGAAGGGACAGGGGCCTACAATGAGCAGTTCTTC,CASSEGTGAYNEQFF
-,many,TRBV28,TRBJ1-2,14,TGTGCCACCAGGACTGACGGGATCAACTATGGCTACACCTTC,CATRTDGINYGYTF
-,many,TRBV20-1,TRBJ1-5,13,TGCAGTGCTAGAGATGGCTACAATCAGCCCCAGCATTTT,CSARDGYNQPQHF
-,few,TRBV12-3/TRBV12-4,TRBJ2-1,12,TGTGCCAGCACCAACTTAGATTACGAGCAGTTCTTC,CASTNLDYEQFF
-,few,TRBV25-1,TRBJ1-5,12,TGTGCCAGCAGTGAGTCCCCCCAGCCCCAGCATTTT,CASSESPQPQHF
-,many,TRBV7-9,TRBJ2-1,11,TGTGCCAGCAGCTTAAGCGGGTCGCAGTTCTTC,CASSLSGSQFF
-,many,TRBV6-1,TRBJ1-1,15,TGTGCCAGCAGTGTACACAGCAGGACGAACACTGAAGCTTTCTTT,CASSVHSRTNTEAFF
-,few,TRBV30,TRBJ1-5,13,TGTGCCTGGAAGGGAGGCAGCAATCAGCCCCAGCATTTT,CAWKGGSNQPQHF
TRBD2,-,TRBV7-9,TRBJ2-5,16,TGTGCCAGCAGCCTAGGACTAGCGGGGGATCAAGGGACCCAGTACTTC,CASSLGLAGDQGTQYF
-,-,TRBV12-3/TRBV12-4,TRBJ1-2,14,TGTGCCAGCAGTTTAATGGAAGGTTCCTATGGCTACACCTTC,CASSLMEGSYGYTF
-,-,TRBV28,TRBJ2-5,13,TGTGCCAGCAGTTTGACGGGGGTAGAGACCAAGTACTTC,CASSLTGVETKYF
-,few,TRBV3-1,TRBJ1-3,12,TGTGCCAGCAGCACCCTAGGAAACACCATATATTTT,CASSTLGNTIYF
-,-,TRBV2,TRBJ2-5,13,TGTGCCAGCAGAGGACCCGGAGGGGAGACCCAGTACTTC,CASRGPGGETQYF
-,many,TRBV4-3,TRBJ2-1,16,TGCGCCAGCAGCCGCGGCGAGCGGCGGAACTACAATGAGCAGTTCTTC,CASSRGERRNYNEQFF
TRBD2,many,TRBV6-6,TRBJ2-3,19,TGTGCCAGCAGTTACTTTGGTCGTGGACTAGCGGGAAGCACAGATACGCAGTATTTT,CASSYFGRGLAGSTDTQYF
-,few,TRBV12-3/TRBV12-4,TRBJ1-5,17,TGTGCCAGCAGTTTAGGATGGCGGCGGCAGTCCAATCAGCCCCAGCATTTT,CASSLGWRRQSNQPQHF
-,-,TRBV6-1,TRBJ1-6,9,TGTGCCAGCACAACTCCCCTCCACTTT,CASTTPLHF
TRBD2,-,TRBV29-1,TRBJ2-5,15,TGCAGCGCTATACCACTAGCGTGGGAGCAAGAGACCCAGTACTTC,CSAIPLAWEQETQYF
-,-,TRBV4-3,TRBJ1-2,15,TGCGCCAGCAGCCAAGATCTGCGAAATATCCTTGGCTACACCTTC,CASSQDLRNILGYTF
TRBD2,many,TRBV7-2,TRBJ2-7,15,TGTGCCAGCAGCCCTAGCGGGGGGGGTTCCTACGAGCAGTACTTC,CASSPSGGGSYEQYF
TRBD2,many,TRBV7-2,TRBJ2-1,15,TGTGCCAGCAGCCAGGGACTAGCTGGGGACAATGAGCAGTTCTTC,CASSQGLAGDNEQFF
TRBD2,-,TRBV2,TRBJ2-1,15,TGTGCCAGCAGCGACAGCGGGGGGGCCGTTGATGAGCAGTTCTTC,CASSDSGGAVDEQFF
-,many,TRBV28,TRBJ2-5,12,TGTGCCAGCAGCCCCGGAGCAGAGACCCAGTACTTC,CASSPGAETQYF
-,-,TRBV20-1,TRBJ2-7,14,TGCAGTGCTAGAGGGGCCACTCACTCCTACGAGCAGTACTTC,CSARGATHSYEQYF
TRBD1,-,TRBV5-4,TRBJ1-2,15,TGTGCCAGCAGCCGCGGACAGGGGGCTGGCTATGGCTACACCTTC,CASSRGQGAGYGYTF
-,many,TRBV3-1,TRBJ1-5,15,TGTGCCAGCAGTGATCAGCGACATAGCAATCAGCCCCAGCATTTT,CASSDQRHSNQPQHF
-,many,TRBV4-3,TRBJ1-5,17,TGCGCCAGCAGCCAAGATTTTCGTAGTGGAGGTAACCAGCCCCAGCATTTT,CASSQDFRSGGNQPQHF
-,once,TRBV2,TRBJ2-3,15,TGTGCCAGCACTCCCTCGGCTAGCAGGGGAGATACGCAGTATTTT,CASTPSASRGDTQYF
-,many,TRBV20-1,TRBJ2-7,12,TGCAGTGCCAGACGAGGCCCCTACGAGCAGTACTTC,CSARRGPYEQYF
-,few,TRBV5-1,TRBJ1-1,14,TGCGCCAGCAGCCCTGGGGTCCCAAACACTGAAGCTTTCTTT,CASSPGVPNTEAFF
-,many,TRBV7-2,TRBJ2-3,15,TGTGCCAGCCTTTTAACGGGGTTAGGCACAGATACGCAGTATTTT,CASLLTGLGTDTQYF
TRBD1,few,TRBV4-2,TRBJ1-1,16,TGTGCCAGCAGCCACGGGACAGCGCTTATGAACACTGAAGCTTTCTTT,CASSHGTALMNTEAFF
TRBD2,-,TRBV6-5,TRBJ2-3,13,TGTGCCAGCAGTTCTGCGGGGAGGGGTACGCAGTATTTT,CASSSAGRGTQYF